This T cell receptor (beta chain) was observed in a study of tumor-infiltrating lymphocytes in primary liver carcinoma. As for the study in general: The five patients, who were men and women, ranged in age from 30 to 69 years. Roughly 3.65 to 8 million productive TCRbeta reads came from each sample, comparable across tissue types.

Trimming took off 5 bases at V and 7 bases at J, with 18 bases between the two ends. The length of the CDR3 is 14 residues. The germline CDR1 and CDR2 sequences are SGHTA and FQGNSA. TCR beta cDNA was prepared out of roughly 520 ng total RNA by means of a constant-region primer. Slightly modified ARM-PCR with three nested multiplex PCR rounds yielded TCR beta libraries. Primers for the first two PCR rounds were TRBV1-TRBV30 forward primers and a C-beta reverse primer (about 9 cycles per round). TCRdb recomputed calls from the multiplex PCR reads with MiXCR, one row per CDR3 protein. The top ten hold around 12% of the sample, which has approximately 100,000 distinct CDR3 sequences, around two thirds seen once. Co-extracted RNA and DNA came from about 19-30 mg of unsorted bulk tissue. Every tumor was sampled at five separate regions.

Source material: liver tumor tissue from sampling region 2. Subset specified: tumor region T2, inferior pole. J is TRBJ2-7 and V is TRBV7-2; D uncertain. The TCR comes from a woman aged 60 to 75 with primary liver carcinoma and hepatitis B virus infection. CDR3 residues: CASSNYGDVWEQYF. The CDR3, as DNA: TGTGCCAGCAGCAACTATGGGGATGTGTGGGAGCAGTACTTC.